A selection of T cell receptor beta chains follows, all from one sample in a study of OX40 agonist ivuxolimab in advanced cancers. This table comes from immunoSEQ multiplex PCR, and its TCRdb copy is limited to in-frame clones, with some not included. The sample shows 50,000 to 75,000 clones, about nine tenths of them seen only once. The sequenced sample was CD4+ or CD8+ T cells sorted from blood, obtained in a trial of the OX40 agonist ivuxolimab. These receptors all come from an adult with an advanced solid tumor such as melanoma, head and neck, liver or kidney cancer. Each CDR3 is given without its conserved first and last residue. Rows give clone size only sometimes, using once, few, many, or a class for an expanded clone.

j_gene: TRBJ1-2
v_gene: TRBV9
abundance: NA
CDR3aa: ASSVAGGANGYT

j_gene: TRBJ2-1
v_gene: TRBV7-6
abundance: NA
CDR3aa: ASSPLVGAGGPNEQF

j_gene: TRBJ2-3
v_gene: TRBV30
abundance: NA
CDR3aa: AWNSPLGLAGSTDTQY

j_gene: TRBJ2-4
v_gene: TRBV11-2
abundance: NA
CDR3aa: ASSPRAGLTDAKNIQY

j_gene: TRBJ1-1
v_gene: TRBV11-2
abundance: NA
CDR3aa: ASSPNLGVAF

j_gene: TRBJ2-1
v_gene: TRBV5-1
abundance: NA
CDR3aa: ASSPGLAGGRRNEQF

j_gene: TRBJ1-2
v_gene: TRBV4-2
abundance: NA
CDR3aa: ASSSQDRVYFT

j_gene: TRBJ1-2
v_gene: TRBV4-1
abundance: NA
CDR3aa: ASSGRTGEYT

j_gene: TRBJ2-7
v_gene: TRBV6-1
abundance: NA
CDR3aa: ASSGSGPWGEQY

j_gene: TRBJ2-7
v_gene: TRBV4-1
abundance: NA
CDR3aa: ASSQEPYGEQY

j_gene: TRBJ2-7
v_gene: TRBV14
abundance: NA
CDR3aa: ASRGQGTYEQY

j_gene: TRBJ2-3
v_gene: TRBV19
abundance: NA
CDR3aa: ASTSPKLAGAYSSTDTQY

j_gene: TRBJ2-6
v_gene: TRBV6-5
abundance: NA
CDR3aa: ASSSRSHSGANVLT

j_gene: TRBJ2-3
v_gene: TRBV4-2
abundance: NA
CDR3aa: ASTASRGGYTDTQY

j_gene: TRBJ2-1
v_gene: TRBV6-9
abundance: NA
CDR3aa: ASSELRWL

j_gene: TRBJ1-2
v_gene: TRBV7-6
abundance: NA
CDR3aa: ASSLGQESYGYT

j_gene: TRBJ1-1
v_gene: TRBV10-3
abundance: NA
CDR3aa: AISESSGLRAF

j_gene: TRBJ1-5
v_gene: TRBV19
abundance: NA
CDR3aa: ASSIEQGRYNQPQH

j_gene: TRBJ2-5
v_gene: TRBV9
abundance: NA
CDR3aa: ASSAGQSETQY

j_gene: TRBJ2-5
v_gene: TRBV5-1
abundance: once
CDR3aa: ASSSPVPGLIQETQY

j_gene: TRBJ2-7
v_gene: TRBV23-1
abundance: NA
CDR3aa: ASSPWGVAYEQY

j_gene: TRBJ1-6
v_gene: TRBV7-8
abundance: NA
CDR3aa: ASSLVPGGTSSPLH